The 21 T cell receptor beta chains reported below all come from one sample, sequenced in a study of PD-1 blockade in mismatch repair-deficient tumors. The table came from immunoSEQ multiplex PCR; TCRdb's copy has only in-frame clones and leaves some out. Of about 34,000 clones listed, around 80% are singletons. The specimen was PBMCs, collected 6 to 7 weeks after starting pembrolizumab. These receptors all come from an adult with mismatch repair-deficient cancer.

The chain employs TRBV2 and TRBJ2-1, with D unclear. From germline, CDR1 is SNHLY and CDR2 FYNNEI. The CDR3 is 13 residues long. V was clipped by 2 bases and J by 4 bases, with 6 bases between them. The CDR3 DNA sequence: TGTGCCAGCAGTGAAACAGATTACAATGAGCAGTTCTTC. Residues: CASSETDYNEQFF.

The rearrangement joins TRBV28 to TRBJ2-6; D is uncertain. Germline V gene data show CDR1 as MDHEN and CDR2 as SYDVKM. There are 14 residues in the CDR3. V shed 4 bases and J shed 2 bases, with 6 bases lying between them. The CDR3 sequence is CASSSRAGANVLTF. The CDR3 DNA reads as TGTGCCAGCAGTTCTCGGGCTGGGGCCAACGTCCTGACTTTC. The full variable domain, rest sourced from reference TRBV28 and TRBJ2-6, is DVKVTQSSRYLVKRTGEKVFLECVQDMDHENMFWYRQDPGLGLRLIYFSYDVKMKEKGDIPEGYSVSREKKERFSLILESASTNQTSMYLCASSSRAGANVLTFGAGSRLTVL.

The rearrangement links TRBV5-1 to TRBJ2-3; 10 bases are a match to TRBD2. The trim removed 4 bases at V and 3 bases at J, leaving 8 bases unmatched. This CDR3 is built from 16 residues. CDR1 is SGHRS and CDR2 is YFSETQ in the germline V gene. The CDR3 region is CASSPGASGSTDTQYF. CDR3 in DNA: TGCGCCAGCAGCCCCGGGGCTAGCGGGAGTACAGATACGCAGTATTTT.

V gene TRBV5-1 combines with J gene TRBJ2-5; 13 positions agree with TRBD2. Germline V gene sequence: CDR1 SGHRS, CDR2 YFSETQ. The CDR3 contains 15 residues. V gave up 4 bases and J gave up 4 bases; unmatched junction bases: 4. Here the CDR3 reads CASSPWTSGRETQYF. The CDR3 region has the DNA TGCGCCAGCAGCCCCTGGACTAGCGGGAGAGAGACCCAGTACTTC. Full variable domain (remainder filled in from reference TRBV5-1 and TRBJ2-5): KAGVTQTPRYLIKTRGQQVTLSCSPISGHRSVSWYQQTPGQGLQFLFEYFSETQRNKGNFPGRFSGRQFSNSRSEMNVSTLELGDSALYLCASSPWTSGRETQYFGPGTRLLVL.

J is TRBJ2-3 and V is TRBV5-1; perhaps TRBD2 as D (6 bases). In germline, CDR1 is SGHRS, CDR2 YFSETQ. The CDR3 is 16 residues long. The V end was cut by 4 bases, the J end by 0 bases, with 15 bases between. CDR3 DNA: TGCGCCAGCAGCCCGGGTAGTAGCGGCAGCACAGATACGCAGTATTTT. Amino acids: CASSPGSSGSTDTQYF.

The CDR3, as DNA: TGTGCCAGCAGTCGCGACAGACTAGTTCCCTCGGATGAGCAGTTCTTC. This gives the protein CASSRDRLVPSDEQFF. This chain connects TRBV6-6 to TRBJ2-1; D is possibly TRBD2 (6 bases). This CDR3 contains 16 residues. V dropped 5 bases and J dropped 8 bases, with 22 bases sitting between them. Germline V gene sequence: CDR1 MNHNY, CDR2 SVGAGI (reference sequence).

This chain links TRBV9 with TRBJ2-1; TRBD2 aligns across 8 bases. From germline, CDR1 is SGDLS and CDR2 YYNGEE. This CDR3 is 17 amino acids long. Losses at the gene ends were 0 bases for V and 4 bases for J; bases not matched to a gene: 9. The CDR3 loop reads CASSVDFSGGSYNEQFF. The DNA of the CDR3 is TGTGCCAGCAGCGTAGATTTCTCGGGAGGGTCTTACAATGAGCAGTTCTTC. Based on the CDR3 plus reference TRBV9 and TRBJ2-1, the full variable domain is DSGVTQTPKHLITATGQRVTLRCSPRSGDLSVYWYQQSLDQGLQFLIQYYNGEERAKGNILERFSAQQFPDLHSELNLSSLELGDSALYFCASSVDFSGGSYNEQFFGPGTRLTVL.

J is TRBJ2-7 and V is TRBV4-2; TRBD2 agrees at 7 bases. The trim removed 1 base at V and 4 bases at J, leaving 13 bases unmatched. The length of the CDR3 is 17 residues. Looked up from germline, CDR1 is LGHNA and CDR2 is YNFKEQ. In nucleotides, the CDR3 is TGTGCCAGCAGCCAAGCGACTAGCCCGGGTCCTTTATACGAGCAGTACTTC. Translating gives CASSQATSPGPLYEQYF.

Regarding this clone: The same CDR3 can be traced to other DNA sequences in this sample. This chain joins TRBV19 and TRBJ2-7; D is unclear. This CDR3 contains 13 residues. Germline-derived CDR1 and CDR2 are LNHDA and SQIVND (reference sequence). Trimming stripped 1 base from V and 5 bases from J, with 9 bases between. This CDR3 is CASSIAGINEQYF. CDR3 bases: TGTGCCAGTAGTATAGCGGGTATCAACGAGCAGTACTTC.

V is TRBV27 and J is TRBJ1-1; 7 bases agree with TRBD1. V lost 3 bases to trimming and J lost 6 bases; unmatched junction nucleotides: 7. In germline, CDR1 is MNHEY, CDR2 SMNVEV (reference sequence). The CDR3 has 14 amino acids. Here the CDR3 reads CASSFQGGQAEAFF. DNA of the CDR3: TGTGCCAGCAGTTTTCAGGGGGGCCAGGCTGAAGCTTTCTTT.

V usage is TRBV7-9 and J usage is TRBJ2-2, with a tentative D call TRBD2 (6 bases). The CDR3 has 15 amino acids. Germline CDR1 SEHNR, CDR2 FQNEAQ (reference sequence). Trimming cost V 5 bases and J 2 bases, with 12 bases left between them. This CDR3 reads CASSPLATNTGELFF. Here the CDR3 DNA reads TGTGCCAGCAGCCCTCTAGCGACCAACACCGGGGAGCTGTTTTTT.

This chain links TRBV9 with TRBJ2-3, with D uncertain. The CDR3 length is 14 residues. Trimming removed 4 bases from V and 1 base from J, with 10 bases in between. Germline CDR1 SGDLS, CDR2 YYNGEE. The CDR3 sequence is CASSLGFGTDTQYF. CDR3 nucleotide sequence: TGTGCCAGCAGCCTGGGCTTCGGCACAGATACGCAGTATTTT.

The chain has TRBV2 and TRBJ1-6; 9 bases align to TRBD1. V dropped 4 bases and J dropped 9; count of bases not matched to a gene: 10. Germline V gives CDR1 SNHLY, CDR2 FYNNEI. The CDR3 has 16 amino acids. CDR3 sequence reads: CASSVDGTGLSSPLHF. The DNA of the CDR3 is TGTGCCAGCAGTGTCGATGGGACAGGGCTCAGTTCACCCCTCCACTTT.

This clone was observed a single time. J is TRBJ2-2 and V is TRBV6-4; D is unresolved. The CDR3 runs 16 residues. Germline lookup yields CDR1 MRHNA and CDR2 SNTAGT. Trimming took off 0 bases at V and 1 base at J, with 9 bases between the two ends. CDR3 DNA: TGTGCCAGCAGTGACTCGGCGCAGGAGAACACCGGGGAGCTGTTTTTT. Translation gives CASSDSAQENTGELFF.

This chain's CDR3 is CASSLTQGSYGYTF. The DNA for the CDR3 is TGTGCCAGCAGTCTCACCCAGGGAAGCTATGGCTACACCTTC. V and J are TRBV28 and TRBJ1-2; perhaps TRBD1 as D (5 bases). Germline V gene lookup returns CDR1 MDHEN and CDR2 SYDVKM. The CDR3 consists of 14 residues. The V end lost 5 bases, the J end lost 4 bases, and 14 bases lay between the germline ends.

The genes are TRBV4-1 and TRBJ2-1; maybe TRBD1 (5 bases). This CDR3 spans 13 amino acids. The V and J ends lost 0 bases and 8 bases respectively, with 8 bases between them. Looked up from germline, CDR1 is MGHRA and CDR2 is YSYEKL. CDR3 DNA sequence: TGCGCCAGCAGCCAAGATTGGGGCTATGAGCAGTTCTTC. Amino acids: CASSQDWGYEQFF.

This CDR3 reads CASSRDRNTEAFF. CDR3 coding DNA: TGCGCCAGCTCCAGGGACAGGAACACTGAAGCTTTCTTT. This sequence joins TRBV4-1 and TRBJ1-1, with 7 bases matching TRBD1. This CDR3 comprises 13 residues. The J segment lost 1 base and the V segment lost 8 bases, leaving 4 bases of the junction unmatched. The germline gives CDR1 MGHRA, CDR2 YSYEKL.

This clone was observed once. This chain connects TRBV27 to TRBJ2-7, with TRBD1 identical over 8 bases. The V and J ends lost 5 bases and 3 bases, in that order; junction bases with no gene match: 12. The germline CDR1 and CDR2 sequences are MNHEY and SMNVEV (reference sequence). The CDR3 consists of 16 residues. The CDR3 sequence is CASSPTGTGVLYEQYF. CDR3 bases: TGTGCCAGCAGTCCAACCGGGACAGGAGTCCTCTACGAGCAGTACTTC.

Turning to this clone: Other DNA sequences from this sample encode an identical CDR3 as well. This chain links TRBV5-1 with TRBJ2-3, with 14 bases lining up with TRBD2. The V and J ends lost 4 bases and 6 bases, in that order; junction bases with no gene match: 7. The CDR3 spans 16 residues. Per germline, CDR1 SGHRS and CDR2 YFSETQ. This CDR3 is CASSPRLAGGPDTQYF. CDR3 sequence (DNA): TGCGCCAGCAGCCCAAGACTAGCGGGAGGGCCGGATACGCAGTATTTT. Variable domain in full (rest from reference TRBV5-1 and TRBJ2-3): KAGVTQTPRYLIKTRGQQVTLSCSPISGHRSVSWYQQTPGQGLQFLFEYFSETQRNKGNFPGRFSGRQFSNSRSEMNVSTLELGDSALYLCASSPRLAGGPDTQYFGPGTRLTVL.

The V and J genes are TRBV19 and TRBJ1-5; possibly TRBD1 for D (5 bases). Per the germline V gene, CDR1 is LNHDA and CDR2 is SQIVND (reference sequence). V was trimmed by 1 base and J by 0 bases, leaving 7 bases between them. The CDR3 spans 15 residues. The CDR3 region is CASSIVGGSNQPQHF. The DNA of the CDR3 is TGTGCCAGTAGTATAGTCGGGGGTAGCAATCAGCCCCAGCATTTT.

This chain uses TRBV30 with TRBJ2-3; 8 bases agree with TRBD2. The CDR3 contains 15 residues. From germline, CDR1 is GTSNPN and CDR2 SVGIG (reference sequence). V lost 3 bases, J lost 4 bases, and 9 bases stayed unmatched. The CDR3 protein is CAWSGSGSPPDTQYF. The CDR3 region has the DNA TGTGCCTGGAGCGGCAGCGGGAGCCCACCAGATACGCAGTATTTT.